One sample yielded the 29 T cell receptor beta chains listed below, sequenced in a study of blood T cell repertoires in COVID-19. Generated by immunoSEQ multiplex PCR, the TCRdb table keeps only in-frame clones and is missing some. The repertoire holds tens of thousands of clones, with about four fifths as singletons. The sequencing sample was made of peripheral blood. The receptors shown here come from a man aged 45 to 65 with acute or convalescent COVID-19.

The J gene is TRBJ2-7, the V gene TRBV5-1; possibly TRBD2 for D (6 bases). Germline V gene data show CDR1 as SGHRS and CDR2 as YFSETQ. The CDR3 length is 15 residues. The germline V and J ends were trimmed by 0 bases and 6 bases, with 16 bases remaining between them. The CDR3 DNA follows: TGCGCCAGCAGCTTGGTTGGCCGGAGGGCAGGCGAGCAGTACTTC. This translates into CASSLVGRRAGEQYF.

This clone was seen only once. The chain has TRBV7-9 and TRBJ1-5; D remains unclear. The CDR3 is 13 amino acids. Deletions cut 4 bases from V and 5 bases from J, with 9 bases between. Per the germline V gene, CDR1 is SEHNR and CDR2 is FQNEAQ (reference sequence). Here the CDR3 reads CASSSQVDQPQHF. CDR3 coding DNA: TGTGCCAGCAGCTCTCAGGTGGATCAGCCCCAGCATTTT. Using reference TRBV7-9 and TRBJ1-5 for the parts outside the CDR3, the full variable domain is DTGVSQNPRHKITKRGQNVTFRCDPISEHNRLYWYRQTLGQGPEFLTYFQNEAQLEKSRLLSDRFSAERPKGSFSTLEIQRTEQGDSAMYLCASSSQVDQPQHFGDGTRLSIL.

The chain carries TRBV12-3 or TRBV12-4 and TRBJ2-5; D is possibly TRBD2 (5 bases). This CDR3 has 13 amino acids. Trimming removed 3 bases from V and 5 bases from J, with 10 bases in between. CDR3 coding DNA: TGTGCCAGCAGTTTGGACTCAAGGGAGACCCAGTACTTC. Translated: CASSLDSRETQYF.

The V gene is TRBV12-1, the J gene TRBJ2-1; the listed D gene, TRBD1, was not tested against the DNA. TRBV12-1 has pseudogene status. The CDR3 runs to 17 residues. CDR3 loop: CASSFAWTSQTYNEQFF. CDR3 DNA sequence: TGTGCCAGCAGCTTTGCTTGGACATCACAAACTTACAATGAGCAGTTCTTC.

The gene calls are TRBV27 and TRBJ2-5; TRBD1 matches at 8 bases. V trimming: 8 bases; J trimming: 2 bases; junction bases outside the gene matches: 7. This CDR3 has 14 residues. Germline CDR1 and CDR2: MNHEY and SMNVEV (reference sequence). CDR3 in DNA: TGTGCCAGCGGTCTCGACAGGGGTCAAGAGACCCAGTACTTC. Encoded protein: CASGLDRGQETQYF.

Concerning this clone: Other DNA sequences in this sample translate to the same CDR3. The chain couples TRBV5-1 to TRBJ1-2; TRBD1 matches at 7 bases. Germline V gene data show CDR1 as SGHRS and CDR2 as YFSETQ. The CDR3 totals 14 residues. Losses at the gene ends were 2 bases for V and 2 bases for J; bases not matched to a gene: 3. In DNA form, the CDR3 reads TGCGCCAGCAGCTTCGGACAGGCGAACTATGGCTACACCTTC. Protein sequence: CASSFGQANYGYTF.

This chain links TRBV12-2 with TRBJ2-1; no DNA check was done on the table's D call, TRBD2. TRBV12-2 is shown as a pseudogene. This CDR3 is built from 17 residues. The CDR3 sequence: CASRLGPSGSNYNEQFF. The CDR3 DNA follows: TGTGCAAGTCGCTTAGGCCCTAGCGGGAGTAACTACAATGAGCAGTTCTTC.

The J gene is TRBJ2-3, the V gene TRBV6-5; 8 nucleotides align to TRBD2. CDR3 size: 13 residues. V lost 7 bases to trimming and J lost 0 bases; unmatched junction nucleotides: 0. Germline CDR1 reads MNHEY; CDR2 reads SVGAGI. CDR3 nucleotide sequence: TGTGCCAGCAAGCGGGGGAGCACAGATACGCAGTATTTT. Its protein product is CASKRGSTDTQYF.

The chain employs TRBV7-2 and TRBJ1-2; TRBD1 matches 12 bases. The CDR3 totals 15 residues. V was clipped by 5 bases and J by 4 bases; unmatched bases: 5. Per germline, CDR1 SGHTA and CDR2 FQGNSA. CDR3 nucleotides: TGTGCCAGCAGCGGGGGACAGGGGGCGTCCTATGGCTACACCTTC. It encodes CASSGGQGASYGYTF.

This chain uses TRBV28 with TRBJ2-5; 11 bases are shared with TRBD2. J was trimmed by 3 bases and V by 4 bases; bases with no gene match: 7. Germline V gene lookup returns CDR1 MDHEN and CDR2 SYDVKM. The CDR3 length is 16 residues. CDR3 protein: CASSSPLLAGEETQYF. The CDR3 bases are TGTGCCAGCAGTTCGCCCTTACTAGCGGGAGAAGAGACCCAGTACTTC. Using reference TRBV28 and TRBJ2-5 for the parts outside the CDR3, the full variable domain is DVKVTQSSRYLVKRTGEKVFLECVQDMDHENMFWYRQDPGLGLRLIYFSYDVKMKEKGDIPEGYSVSREKKERFSLILESASTNQTSMYLCASSSPLLAGEETQYFGPGTRLLVL.

The V and J genes are TRBV7-9 and TRBJ2-2, with D hard to call. V was cut by 0 bases and J by 4 bases, with 9 bases left in between. This CDR3 has 15 amino acids. CDR1 and CDR2 (germline): SEHNR, FQNEAQ (reference sequence). The CDR3 DNA reads as TGTGCCAGCAGCTTAGCGGGCCAGGTCACCGGGGAGCTGTTTTTT. Translated: CASSLAGQVTGELFF.

This rearrangement joins TRBV2 to TRBJ2-2; 15 bases agree with TRBD2. The CDR3 is 17 amino acids. V was clipped by 1 base and J by 4 bases; unmatched bases: 1. Germline-derived CDR1 and CDR2 are SNHLY and FYNNEI. DNA for the CDR3: TGTGCCAGCAGTGAAGGGACTAGCGGGGGGGGCACCGGGGAGCTGTTTTTT. It codes for CASSEGTSGGGTGELFF.

The chain is built from TRBV9 and TRBJ1-6, with D perhaps matching TRBD1 (5 bases). Germline V gene sequence: CDR1 SGDLS, CDR2 YYNGEE. The CDR3 is 17 amino acids. V lost 4 bases to trimming and J lost 4 bases, with 18 bases between them. The CDR3 DNA reads TGTGCCAGCAGCACGCAAGCGCGGGACGGGTATAATTCACCCCTCCACTTT. Its translation: CASSTQARDGYNSPLHF.

V and J are TRBV2 and TRBJ2-1; TRBD2 might be the D (6 bases). Trimming pared 6 bases from V and 8 bases from J, leaving 17 bases between. The CDR3 contains 14 residues. Germline CDR1 and CDR2: SNHLY and FYNNEI. The CDR3 region is CASSELAGPHEQFF. In DNA form, the CDR3 reads TGTGCCAGCAGCGAGCTCGCGGGACCCCATGAGCAGTTCTTC.

This rearrangement joins TRBV11-2 to TRBJ2-7, with 10 bases fitting TRBD2. V was pared by 1 base and J by 2 bases, with 5 bases of the junction left unmatched. This CDR3 has 16 residues. CDR1 and CDR2 from the germline V gene are SGHAT and FQNNGV. CDR3 nucleotides: TGTGCCAGCAGCTTAGCGAGGACTAGCGGAACCTACGAGCAGTACTTC. This gives the protein CASSLARTSGTYEQYF.

This clone was detected a few times. The chain links TRBV4-1 to TRBJ1-5, with 8 bases matching TRBD1. The germline CDR1 and CDR2 sequences are MGHRA and YSYEKL. V dropped 0 bases and J dropped 0; count of bases not matched to a gene: 4. The CDR3 spans 17 residues. CDR3: CASSQDGTGSSNQPQHF. The DNA for the CDR3 is TGCGCCAGCAGCCAAGACGGGACAGGCAGTAGCAATCAGCCCCAGCATTTT.

DNA for the CDR3: TGTGCCAGCACCAAGACAGTCATCTCCTACAATGAGCAGTTCTTC. Amino acid sequence: CASTKTVISYNEQFF. This chain links TRBV7-8 with TRBJ2-1; the D gene is possibly TRBD1 (5 bases). V lost 7 bases to trimming and J lost 0 bases, with 13 bases between them. In germline, CDR1 is SGHVS, CDR2 FQNEAQ. CDR3 length: 15 residues.

This chain uses TRBV18 with TRBJ2-5; possible D gene TRBD2, 5 bases. The CDR3 has 14 amino acids. Trimming pared 2 bases from V and 4 bases from J, leaving 11 bases between. CDR1 KGHSH and CDR2 LQKENI come from the germline V gene. CDR3 DNA: TGTGCCAGCTCACCAGGGCGAGGGAGAGAGACCCAGTACTTC. Residues: CASSPGRGRETQYF.

The chain has TRBV7-9 and TRBJ2-3, with D perhaps TRBD2 (5 bases). Looked up from germline, CDR1 is SEHNR and CDR2 is FQNEAQ (reference sequence). The CDR3 runs 16 residues. The V gene lost 5 bases and the J gene lost 4 bases, with 19 bases spanning the gap. The CDR3 reads CASSAASTQRADTQYF. For the CDR3, the DNA is TGTGCCAGCAGCGCTGCGTCGACCCAGAGGGCAGATACGCAGTATTTT.

The V and J genes are TRBV6-6 and TRBJ2-1; the match to TRBD2 covers 10 bases. The CDR3 extends over 15 amino acids. With 7 bases clipped from V and 7 bases from J, the junction kept 10 bases outside the gene matches. The germline gives CDR1 MNHNY, CDR2 SVGAGI (reference sequence). The CDR3 DNA reads as TGTGCCAGCACCCAGGGACTAGCGCGAAGAAATGAGCAGTTCTTC. It specifies CASTQGLARRNEQFF.

V gene TRBV3-1 (or the pseudogene TRBV3-2) combines with J gene TRBJ2-3, with D uncertain. Germline V gives CDR1 LGHDT, CDR2 YNNKEL (reference sequence). The CDR3 sequence is 15 residues long. Trimming left V 3 bases short and J 1 base short, with 11 bases between. The CDR3 reads CASSQVQTRTDTQYF. Here the CDR3 DNA reads TGTGCCAGCAGCCAGGTTCAGACTCGCACAGATACGCAGTATTTT.

This clone was picked up one time. V and J are TRBV10-1 and TRBJ2-7, with D perhaps matching TRBD1 (5 bases). Germline V gene sequence: CDR1 WNHNN, CDR2 SYGVQD (reference sequence). This CDR3 has 13 residues. V lost 2 bases, J lost 6 bases, and 11 bases lay in between. CDR3 loop: CASSEQGYSEQYF. Written as DNA, the CDR3 is TGCGCCAGCAGTGAGCAGGGTTACTCCGAGCAGTACTTC.

The J gene is TRBJ2-7, the V gene TRBV18; the D gene is possibly TRBD1 (7 bases). Between the trimmed V and J ends, which lost 2 bases and 3 bases, there was a span of 11 bases. The CDR3 is 14 amino acids. Germline CDR1 and CDR2: KGHSH and LQKENI. In DNA, the CDR3 is TGTGCCAGCTCACCAAGACAGGGACTCTACGAGCAGTACTTC. Its translation is CASSPRQGLYEQYF.

The gene calls are TRBV13 and TRBJ1-2, with 7 bases aligning to TRBD1. Germline CDR1 PRHDT, CDR2 FYEKMQ (reference sequence). The CDR3 length is 13 residues. V dropped 5 bases and J dropped 7; count of bases not matched to a gene: 7. CDR3 nucleotide sequence: TGTGCCAGCAGCCCCAGGGGGAAGCGTGGCTACACCTTC. It encodes CASSPRGKRGYTF. The full variable domain, its missing parts supplied by reference TRBV13 and TRBJ1-2, is AAGVIQSPRHLIKEKRETATLKCYPIPRHDTVYWYQQGPGQDPQFLISFYEKMQSDKGSIPDRFSAQQFSDYHSELNMSSLELGDSALYFCASSPRGKRGYTFGSGTRLTVV.

This chain connects TRBV27 to TRBJ1-5; D is ambiguous. There are 14 residues in the CDR3. V lost 4 bases to trimming and J lost 6 bases, with 13 bases between them. Germline assignment: CDR1 MNHEY and CDR2 SMNVEV (reference sequence). The CDR3 DNA sequence: TGTGCCAGCAGTTACGGCACGACGGGTCAGCCCCAGCATTTT. Amino acids: CASSYGTTGQPQHF.

The chain combines TRBV28 with TRBJ2-5, with TRBD1 matching 7 bases. The CDR3 runs 15 residues. The V gene end was trimmed by 6 bases and the J gene end by 1 base; junction bases not matched to a gene: 8. Germline loops: CDR1 MDHEN, CDR2 SYDVKM. CDR3 sequence: CASSRQGASQETQYF. The CDR3 nucleotides read TGTGCCAGCAGCCGACAGGGTGCGTCCCAAGAGACCCAGTACTTC.

This clone was seen only once. This chain links TRBV6-5 with TRBJ2-7, with 12 bases lining up with TRBD1. This CDR3 region has 13 residues. The V segment lost 8 bases and the J segment 6 bases; nucleotides outside the gene matches: 5. From germline, CDR1 is MNHEY and CDR2 SVGAGI. The chain's CDR3 is CASPGQGAREQYF. CDR3 DNA sequence: TGTGCCAGCCCGGGACAGGGGGCGCGCGAGCAGTACTTC.

The chain carries TRBV2 and TRBJ2-1; TRBD2 aligns across 8 bases. From germline, CDR1 is SNHLY and CDR2 FYNNEI. With 4 bases clipped from V and 7 bases from J, the junction kept 9 bases outside the gene matches. The CDR3 spans 15 residues. This CDR3 reads CASSGGSGGVNEQFF. The CDR3 coding sequence is TGTGCCAGCAGTGGCGGAAGCGGGGGAGTGAATGAGCAGTTCTTC.

This clone came up a few times. V usage is TRBV29-1 and J usage is TRBJ1-1; 10 positions match TRBD1. Germline V gives CDR1 SQVTM, CDR2 ANQGSEA. The junction had 5 bases not matched to a gene; V was cut back by 7 bases and J by 3 bases. CDR3 size: 13 residues. The CDR3 spells CSGGTGDYTEAFF. In nucleotides, the CDR3 is TGCAGCGGAGGGACAGGGGATTACACTGAAGCTTTCTTT.